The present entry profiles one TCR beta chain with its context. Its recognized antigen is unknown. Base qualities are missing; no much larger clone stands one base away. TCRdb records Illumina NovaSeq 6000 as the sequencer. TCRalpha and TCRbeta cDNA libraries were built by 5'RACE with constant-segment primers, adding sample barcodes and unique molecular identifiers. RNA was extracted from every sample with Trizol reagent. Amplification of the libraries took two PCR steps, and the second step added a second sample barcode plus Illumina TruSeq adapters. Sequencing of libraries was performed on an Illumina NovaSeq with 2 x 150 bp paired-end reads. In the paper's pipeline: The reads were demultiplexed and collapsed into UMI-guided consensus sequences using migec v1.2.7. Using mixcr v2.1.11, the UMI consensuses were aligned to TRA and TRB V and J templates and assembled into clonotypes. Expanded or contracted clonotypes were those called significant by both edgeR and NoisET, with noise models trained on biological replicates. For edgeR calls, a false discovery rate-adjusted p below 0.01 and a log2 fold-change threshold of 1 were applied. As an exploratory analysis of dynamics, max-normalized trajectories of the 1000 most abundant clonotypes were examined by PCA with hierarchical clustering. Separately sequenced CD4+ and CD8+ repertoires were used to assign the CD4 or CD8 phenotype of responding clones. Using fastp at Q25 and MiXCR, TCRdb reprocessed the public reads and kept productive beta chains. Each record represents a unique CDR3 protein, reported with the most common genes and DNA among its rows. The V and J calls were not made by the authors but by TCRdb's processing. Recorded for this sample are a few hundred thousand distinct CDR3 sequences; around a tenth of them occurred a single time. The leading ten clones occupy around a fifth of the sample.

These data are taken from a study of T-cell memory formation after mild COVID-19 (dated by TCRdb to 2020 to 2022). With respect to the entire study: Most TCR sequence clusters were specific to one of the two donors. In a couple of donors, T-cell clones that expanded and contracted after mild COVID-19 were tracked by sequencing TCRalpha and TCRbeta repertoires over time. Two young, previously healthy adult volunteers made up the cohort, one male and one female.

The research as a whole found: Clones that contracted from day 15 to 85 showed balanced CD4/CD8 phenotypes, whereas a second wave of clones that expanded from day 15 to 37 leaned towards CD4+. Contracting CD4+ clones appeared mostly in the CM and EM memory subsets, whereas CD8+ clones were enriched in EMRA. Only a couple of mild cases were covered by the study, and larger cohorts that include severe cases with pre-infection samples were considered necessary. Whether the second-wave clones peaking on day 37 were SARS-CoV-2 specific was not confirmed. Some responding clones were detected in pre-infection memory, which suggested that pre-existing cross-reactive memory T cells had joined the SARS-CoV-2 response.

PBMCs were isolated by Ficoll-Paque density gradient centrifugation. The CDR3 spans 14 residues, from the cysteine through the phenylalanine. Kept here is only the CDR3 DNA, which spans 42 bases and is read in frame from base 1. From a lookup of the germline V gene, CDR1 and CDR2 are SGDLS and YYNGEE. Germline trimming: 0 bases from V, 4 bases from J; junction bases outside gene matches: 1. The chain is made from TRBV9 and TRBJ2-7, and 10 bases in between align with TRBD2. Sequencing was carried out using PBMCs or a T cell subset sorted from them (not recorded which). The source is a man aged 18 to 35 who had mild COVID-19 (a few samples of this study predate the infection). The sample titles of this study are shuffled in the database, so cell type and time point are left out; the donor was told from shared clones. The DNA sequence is TGTGCCAGCAGCGTAGAGGGACTAGCGTACGAGCAGTACTTC. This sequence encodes CASSVEGLAYEQYF.